These 27 T cell receptor beta chains share one sample of origin, sequenced in a study of blood T cells in healthy people across ages. Next came a second PCR, run for about 6 to 12 cycles, which used a sample-barcoded 5' primer along with a J-beta primer mix. TCRdb reprocessed the 5' RACE reads via MiXCR and lists one record per CDR3 protein. The data hold about 2 million distinct CDR3 sequences, with around half observed a single time. Sample: blood. Every receptor here comes from a woman aged 40 to 50 in good health.

This clonotype was seen only once. The V and J genes are TRBV20-1 and TRBJ1-6; no firm D call. V was pared by 0 bases and J by 0 bases, with 6 bases between. The germline CDR1 and CDR2 sequences are DFQATT and SNEGSKA (reference sequence). There are 15 residues in the CDR3. The CDR3 bases are TGCAGTGCTAGAGATGACCTCTCCTATAATTCACCCCTCCACTTT. As protein: CSARDDLSYNSPLHF.

This clonotype showed up just a few times. The chain links TRBV7-2 to TRBJ2-1; 9 bases fit TRBD1. This CDR3 spans 16 amino acids. J was trimmed by 7 bases and V by 5 bases; bases with no gene match: 12. Germline CDR1 is SGHTA and CDR2 is FQGNSA. The CDR3 protein is CASSPNRGRFGNEQFF. The DNA for the CDR3 is TGTGCCAGCAGCCCGAACAGGGGGCGGTTTGGGAATGAGCAGTTCTTC. Variable domain in full (rest from reference TRBV7-2 and TRBJ2-1): GAGVSQSPSNKVTEKGKDVELRCDPISGHTALYWYRQSLGQGLEFLIYFQGNSAPDKSGLPSDRFSAERTGGSVSTLTIQRTQQEDSAVYLCASSPNRGRFGNEQFFGPGTRLTVL.

This clonotype has more than one count but fewer than ten. The junction shows a germline mismatch at one end, possibly a read error. V usage is TRBV7-4 and J usage is TRBJ2-5; 8 positions match TRBD1. Germline CDR1 reads SGHVT; CDR2 reads SQSDAQ. The CDR3 spans 18 residues. The DNA for the CDR3 is TGTGCCAGCAGTTTAGAGTATCCGGGACAGGACGTTTGGGGGACCCAGTACTTC. Translated, it gives CASSLEYPGQDVWGTQYF. The variable domain in full, with the rest retrieved from reference TRBV7-4 and TRBJ2-5, is GAGVSQSPRYKVAKRGRDVALRCDSISGHVTLYWYRQTLGQGSEVLTYSQSDAQRDKSGRPSGRFSAERPERSVSTLKIQRTEQGDSAVYLCASSLEYPGQDVWGTQYFGPGTRLLVL.

The V call is TRBV3-1, the J call TRBJ2-1; D call uncertain. The CDR3 covers 16 residues. V shed 2 bases and J shed 0 bases, with 11 bases lying between them. The V gene's germline CDR1 is LGHDT and CDR2 YNNKEL (reference sequence). The CDR3 here is CASSQRDHNSYNEQFF. CDR3 nucleotides: TGTGCCAGCAGCCAACGAGACCATAACTCCTACAATGAGCAGTTCTTC.

The chain is built from TRBV15 and TRBJ2-1; no clear D. The germline V gene has CDR1 LNHNV and CDR2 YYDKDF (reference sequence). The CDR3 has 14 amino acids. Trimming removed 0 bases at V and 9 bases at J, with 12 bases between. CDR3 protein: CATSRDYLAAEQFF. CDR3 DNA: TGTGCCACCAGCAGAGACTATCTGGCGGCTGAGCAGTTCTTC.

This clonotype was counted once. V gene TRBV7-2 combines with J gene TRBJ1-2; TRBD1 might be the D (6 bases). Trimming left V 1 base short and J 7 bases short, with 16 bases between. Germline values: CDR1 SGHTA, CDR2 FQGNSA. The CDR3 length is 15 residues. The CDR3 nucleotides are TGTGCCAGCAGCTTAGTTACGCCAGGGGTGCTTGGCTACACCTTC. It is translated as CASSLVTPGVLGYTF. The full variable domain, with the rest looked up from reference TRBV7-2 and TRBJ1-2, is GAGVSQSPSNKVTEKGKDVELRCDPISGHTALYWYRQSLGQGLEFLIYFQGNSAPDKSGLPSDRFSAERTGGSVSTLTIQRTQQEDSAVYLCASSLVTPGVLGYTFGSGTRLTVV.

The genes are TRBV4-2 and TRBJ2-3, with TRBD2 matching over 8 bases. The CDR3 is made up of 18 amino acids. CDR1 and CDR2 from the germline V gene are LGHNA and YNFKEQ. V lost 4 bases and J lost 2; bases outside the gene matches: 14. CDR3 nucleotides: TGTGCCAGCAGCCCAAAATCCTGGGTAGCGGGGAACACAGATACGCAGTATTTT. Protein sequence: CASSPKSWVAGNTDTQYF.

This clonotype was seen more than once but under ten times. The chain employs TRBV7-9 and TRBJ2-7; 7 nucleotides line up with TRBD1. Judging by the DNA end, TRBJ2-5 fits better; the J call may be wrong. The CDR3 is 16 residues long. From germline, CDR1 is SEHNR and CDR2 FQNEAQ (reference sequence). In DNA, the CDR3 is TGTGCCAGCAGCGGTGTAGACAGGGTGCGTGGAGAGACCCAGTACTTC. It specifies CASSGVDRVRGETQYF.

This clonotype was found many times. The junction and the germline gene differ at one end; a read error may be behind it. The chain joins TRBV5-1 to TRBJ1-5; D unresolved. Germline V CDR1 and CDR2: SGHRS, YFSETQ. This CDR3 has 13 residues. The CDR3 loop reads CASSPDSNQPQHF. The CDR3 coding sequence is TGTGCCAGCAGCCCGGACAGCAATCAGCCCCAGCATTTT.

Points on this clonotype: This sequence may be a read error, since a much larger clone differs from it by one base. The rearrangement joins TRBV24-1 to TRBJ2-7, with D possibly matching TRBD2 (5 bases). TRBJ2-5 explains the end of the DNA better; the J call may be wrong. The germline V gene encodes CDR1 KGHDR and CDR2 SFDVKD. The CDR3 has 14 residues. This CDR3 reads CATSPEGVPETQYF. The CDR3 nucleotides read TGTGCCACCAGTCCTGAGGGAGTTCCGGAGACCCAGTACTTC.

This clonotype was recorded many times. The CDR3 is CSARLAGLVETQYF. Written as DNA, the CDR3 is TGCAGTGCTAGACTAGCGGGGTTGGTAGAGACCCAGTACTTC. The chain couples TRBV20-1 to TRBJ2-5, with 9 bases identical to TRBD2. The CDR3 has 14 amino acids. Germline CDR1 and CDR2: DFQATT and SNEGSKA (reference sequence). Unmatched junction bases numbered 5, after V lost 2 bases and J lost 4 bases.

The chain joins TRBV11-2 to TRBJ2-3, with D perhaps being TRBD1 or TRBD2 (5 bases each). The CDR3 totals 14 residues. V lost 5 bases and J 6 bases, leaving 15 bases between the germline ends. From germline, CDR1 is SGHAT and CDR2 FQNNGV. The chain's CDR3 is CASSPEGPWDTQYF. The CDR3 DNA reads as TGTGCCAGCAGCCCAGAGGGGCCTTGGGATACGCAGTATTTT.

The chain is built from TRBV7-9 and TRBJ2-3, with TRBD2 matching 7 bases. Germline V gives CDR1 SEHNR, CDR2 FQNEAQ (reference sequence). The CDR3 is made up of 15 amino acids. After removal of 5 bases from V and 6 bases from J, the junction contained 11 bases not matched to a gene. CDR3 DNA: TGTGCCAGCAGCGACTTGGGGGGGTTCGGCGATACGCAGTATTTT. This translates into CASSDLGGFGDTQYF.

This chain connects TRBV25-1 to TRBJ2-5; possible D gene TRBD2, 6 bases. Trimming took off 4 bases at V and 5 bases at J, with 17 bases between the two ends. The CDR3 spans 15 residues. Germline V lookup: CDR1 MGHDK, CDR2 SYGVNS. CDR3 region: CASSVEGLPGETQYF. As DNA, the CDR3 is TGTGCCAGCAGTGTGGAGGGACTCCCCGGGGAGACCCAGTACTTC.

A note on this clonotype: The germline gene is not matched at one end of the junction; a read error may be the cause. The rearrangement uses TRBV4-2 and TRBJ2-5; perhaps TRBD2 as D (5 bases). Germline assignment: CDR1 LGHNA and CDR2 YNFKEQ. This CDR3 contains 14 residues. The CDR3, as DNA: TGTGCCGGCAGCCAAGGAGCGGAGCAAGAGACCCAGTACTTC. Translation gives CAGSQGAEQETQYF.

The chain is built from TRBV7-9 and TRBJ2-4; D is perhaps TRBD1 or TRBD2 (5 bases each). The J call could be wrong; TRBJ2-7 is a better fit for the DNA end. The CDR3 extends over 18 amino acids. Germline values: CDR1 SEHNR, CDR2 FQNEAQ (reference sequence). CDR3 sequence: CASSFPTKPGPNNYEQYF. The DNA of the CDR3 is TGTGCCAGCAGCTTCCCGACTAAACCGGGACCGAACAACTACGAGCAGTACTTC.

This clonotype was counted a few times. J is TRBJ2-3 and V is TRBV6-2 or TRBV6-3, with a tentative D call TRBD2 (5 bases). Germline-derived CDR1 and CDR2 are MNHEY and SVGEGT. Trimming stripped 4 bases from V and 6 bases from J, with 11 bases between. CDR3 length equals 13 residues. The CDR3 protein is CASSSQGSDTQYF. The CDR3 DNA follows: TGTGCCAGCAGTTCCCAAGGGAGTGATACGCAGTATTTT.

J is TRBJ1-2 and V is TRBV13, with 8 bases matching TRBD1. The CDR3 totals 15 residues. Trimming took 0 bases from V and 8 from J; bases not matched to a gene: 8. CDR1 PRHDT and CDR2 FYEKMQ come from the germline V gene (reference sequence). DNA for the CDR3: TGTGCCAGCAGCTTAGGTGACAGGGGAGGAAGAGGCTACACCTTC. Translating it yields CASSLGDRGGRGYTF.

This clonotype was picked up a small number of times. This chain uses TRBV20-1 with TRBJ2-4; D is possibly TRBD2 (6 bases). The CDR3 sequence is 15 residues long. CDR1 and CDR2 (germline): DFQATT, SNEGSKA (reference sequence). Trimming stripped 3 bases from V and 3 bases from J, with 15 bases between. The chain's CDR3 is CSAREGPPSKNIQYF. CDR3 nucleotides: TGCAGTGCTAGGGAGGGTCCCCCGAGCAAAAACATTCAGTACTTC.

The table lists this clonotype with a few counts. The V and J genes are TRBV5-1 and TRBJ2-7, with 9 bases fitting TRBD2. The end of the DNA fits TRBJ2-5 better, so the J call may be wrong. CDR1 SGHRS and CDR2 YFSETQ come from the germline V gene. The CDR3 is 15 amino acids. CDR3 sequence reads: CASSPGLATRETQYF. CDR3 coding DNA: TGCGCCAGCAGCCCCGGACTAGCGACGCGGGAGACCCAGTACTTC.

V and J are TRBV28 and TRBJ1-2; 8 bases agree with TRBD1. Germline CDR1 is MDHEN and CDR2 is SYDVKM. Unmatched junction bases numbered 13, after V lost 8 bases and J lost 2 bases. The CDR3 is 16 residues long. CDR3 coding DNA: TGTGCCAGCCGGACCCGTAGGACAGGGCGCAACTATGGCTACACCTTC. Its translation is CASRTRRTGRNYGYTF.

This chain joins TRBV6-2 or TRBV6-3 and TRBJ2-3, with 10 bases fitting TRBD2. Trimming cost V 6 bases and J 0 bases; bases outside gene matches: 12. Germline lookup yields CDR1 MNHEY and CDR2 SVGEGT. There are 18 residues in the CDR3. The CDR3 DNA is TGTGCCAGCAGCCGGACTAGCGGCCGGCCAATTAGCACAGATACGCAGTATTTT. Translation gives CASSRTSGRPISTDTQYF.

The chain joins TRBV7-9 to TRBJ2-7; TRBD1 matches at 7 bases. Germline CDR1 SEHNR, CDR2 FQNEAQ (reference sequence). The V segment lost 5 bases and the J segment 4 bases; nucleotides outside the gene matches: 11. The CDR3 sequence is 15 residues long. Here the CDR3 reads CASSGDRAVHYEQYF. The CDR3 region has the DNA TGTGCCAGCAGCGGCGACAGGGCCGTACATTACGAGCAGTACTTC.

The chain combines TRBV6-6 with TRBJ2-1; TRBD2 matches at 7 bases. CDR3 length: 16 amino acids. Per the germline V gene, CDR1 is MNHNY and CDR2 is SVGAGI (reference sequence). Trimming took 7 bases from V and 0 from J; bases not matched to a gene: 9. The CDR3 loop reads CASIEGGGISYNEQFF. CDR3 DNA sequence: TGTGCCAGCATCGAGGGCGGGGGTATCTCCTACAATGAGCAGTTCTTC.

J is TRBJ2-3 and V is TRBV5-1; 12 bases agree with TRBD2. There are 18 residues in the CDR3. In germline, CDR1 is SGHRS, CDR2 YFSETQ. V was pared by 1 base and J by 1 base, with 7 bases of the junction left unmatched. CDR3 nucleotides: TGCGCCAGCAGCTTGACTAGCGGGGGGTCTCGCCGCACAGATACGCAGTATTTT. Its protein is CASSLTSGGSRRTDTQYF.

This clonotype was seen more than once but under ten times. The rearrangement links TRBV5-1 to TRBJ2-5; 10 positions agree with TRBD2. This CDR3 comprises 14 residues. CDR1 SGHRS and CDR2 YFSETQ come from the germline V gene. V lost 3 bases and J lost 11; bases outside the gene matches: 10. This CDR3 is CASSSGTSANEQYF. CDR3 bases: TGCGCCAGCAGCTCCGGGACTAGCGCGAATGAGCAGTACTTC.

Turning to this clonotype: This sequence may be a read error, since a much larger clone differs from it by one base. The chain joins TRBV12-3 or TRBV12-4 to TRBJ2-7; TRBD1 agrees at 7 bases. This CDR3 has 14 amino acids. The V gene end was trimmed by 3 bases and the J gene end by 2 bases; junction bases not matched to a gene: 4. CDR3 amino acids: CASSFATGPYEQYF. The DNA of the CDR3 is TGTGCCAGCAGTTTTGCGACAGGGCCCTACGAGCAGTACTTC.